The 13 T cell receptor beta chains listed next were all sequenced from one sample in a study of glioma-infiltrating T cells. TCR alpha and beta CDR3 regions were amplified from RNA using iRepertoire nested multiplex PCR. TCRdb fed the multiplex PCR reads into MiXCR, producing one record per CDR3 protein. Found here are under 150,000 distinct CDR3 sequences, about two fifths of them singletons; the top ten hold 20%. What was sequenced was glioma tissue, nonneoplastic brain tissue, or PBMCs (not recorded which). The receptors originated from a human donor with low-grade glioma or glioblastoma, undergoing nonglioma brain surgery, or in good health (not recorded which).

This clonotype was detected only a few times. The chain links TRBV7-9 to TRBJ2-1; 8 bases fit TRBD2. The CDR3 runs to 15 residues. The V segment lost 5 bases and the J segment 4 bases; nucleotides outside the gene matches: 7. Per germline, CDR1 SEHNR and CDR2 FQNEAQ (reference sequence). The DNA of the CDR3 is TGTGCCAGCAGCACACGGGGGGGCCCGTACAATGAGCAGTTCTTC. Protein sequence: CASSTRGGPYNEQFF.

The chain has TRBV6-2 or TRBV6-3 and TRBJ2-1; a possible D gene is TRBD2 (6 bases). CDR3 length: 15 residues. V was clipped by 7 bases and J by 4 bases, with 17 bases between them. The germline V gene has CDR1 MNHEY and CDR2 SVGEGT. The CDR3 coding sequence is TGTGCCAGCAAACCGGGGGATCTGTCATACAATGAGCAGTTCTTC. It encodes CASKPGDLSYNEQFF.

This clonotype was observed a few times. The chain is built from TRBV7-2 and TRBJ2-3; D possibly corresponds to TRBD2 (7 bases). V was cut by 4 bases and J by 5 bases, with 16 bases left in between. The CDR3 loop spans 15 amino acids. CDR1 is SGHTA, CDR2 FQGNSA, per germline. The CDR3 DNA reads TGTGCCAGCAGCTCCCTTGGGGGGGCCCTAGATACGCAGTATTTT. It specifies CASSSLGGALDTQYF.

The V gene is TRBV12-3 or TRBV12-4, the J gene TRBJ1-5, with D maybe TRBD1 (5 bases). V gave up 3 bases and J gave up 4 bases, with 10 bases separating them. The CDR3 has 14 amino acids. The CDR3 reads CASSFWGVNQPQHF. In nucleotides, the CDR3 is TGTGCCAGCAGTTTCTGGGGGGTTAATCAGCCCCAGCATTTT.

The chain joins TRBV6-2 or TRBV6-3 to TRBJ2-7; D unresolved. Trimming removed 6 bases from V and 2 bases from J, with 14 bases in between. The CDR3 has 14 residues. CDR1 is MNHEY, CDR2 SVGEGT, per germline. The DNA of the CDR3 is TGTGCCAGCAGGGCCGTCCGCCCTCCCTACGAGCAGTACTTC. Amino acid sequence: CASRAVRPPYEQYF.

The J gene is TRBJ1-6, the V gene TRBV2; the D gene is possibly TRBD1 (5 bases). The V end was cut by 7 bases, the J end by 6 bases, with 13 bases between. CDR3 length: 14 amino acids. Germline values: CDR1 SNHLY, CDR2 FYNNEI. CDR3 nucleotides: TGTGCCAGCATGCGGCAGGGCCGTAATTCACCCCTCCACTTT. The encoded protein is CASMRQGRNSPLHF. Full variable domain (remainder filled in from reference TRBV2 and TRBJ1-6): EPEVTQTPSHQVTQMGQEVILRCVPISNHLYFYWYRQILGQKVEFLVSFYNNEISEKSEIFDDQFSVERPDGSNFTLKIRSTKLEDSAMYFCASMRQGRNSPLHFGNGTRLTVT.

This clonotype came up a few times. V and J are TRBV15 and TRBJ1-2; no clear D gene. This CDR3 has 15 amino acids. The germline V gene encodes CDR1 LNHNV and CDR2 YYDKDF (reference sequence). V dropped 3 bases and J dropped 3 bases, with 14 bases sitting between them. The CDR3 sequence is CATSRDGSADYGYTF. CDR3 sequence (DNA): TGTGCCACCAGCAGGGACGGGTCCGCTGACTATGGCTACACCTTC.

The chain is built from TRBV20-1 and TRBJ2-1; 8 bases are shared with TRBD2. V lost 2 bases to trimming and J lost 2 bases; unmatched junction nucleotides: 5. This CDR3 has 15 residues. Germline V CDR1 and CDR2: DFQATT, SNEGSKA (reference sequence). CDR3 in DNA: TGCAGTGCTAGATCCTTAGCGGGACCCTACAATGAGCAGTTCTTC. It translates to CSARSLAGPYNEQFF.

The gene calls are TRBV28 and TRBJ2-3; TRBD2 matches 9 bases. Germline assignment: CDR1 MDHEN and CDR2 SYDVKM. The CDR3 sequence is 15 residues long. V gave up 3 bases and J gave up 4 bases; unmatched junction bases: 5. CDR3 in amino acids: CASSFPAGGSDTQYF. Here the CDR3 DNA reads TGTGCCAGCAGTTTCCCAGCGGGAGGTTCAGATACGCAGTATTTT.

This clonotype was seen more than once but under ten times. This sequence joins TRBV4-2 and TRBJ1-1; D not resolved. V was cut by 0 bases and J by 4 bases, with 6 bases left in between. The CDR3 loop spans 13 amino acids. CDR1 and CDR2 from the germline V gene are LGHNA and YNFKEQ. The CDR3, as DNA: TGTGCCAGCAGCCAAGATTGGTCCACTGAAGCTTTCTTT. This sequence encodes CASSQDWSTEAFF.

The CDR3 loop is CASSMDGNGQPQHF. In DNA form, the CDR3 reads TGTGCCAGTAGTATGGACGGGAATGGGCAGCCCCAGCATTTT. The chain is built from TRBV19 and TRBJ1-5; D is ambiguous. The CDR3 extends over 14 amino acids. Germline-derived CDR1 and CDR2 are LNHDA and SQIVND (reference sequence). The germline V and J ends were trimmed by 3 bases and 7 bases, with 13 bases remaining between them.

This chain joins TRBV7-2 and TRBJ2-5, with D possibly being TRBD2 (5 bases). The CDR3 spans 16 residues. Per the germline V gene, CDR1 is SGHTA and CDR2 is FQGNSA. Trimming took 5 bases from V and 1 from J, leaving 17 bases between them. In DNA, the CDR3 is TGTGCCAGCAGCCGCGGACTCAACCACCCCCAAGAGACCCAGTACTTC. Translation gives CASSRGLNHPQETQYF.

The chain combines TRBV18 with TRBJ2-3; D not certain. CDR1 and CDR2 (germline): KGHSH, LQKENI. The CDR3 spans 14 residues. V lost 4 bases, J lost 0 bases, and 8 bases lay in between. CDR3 protein: CASSLISSTDTQYF. CDR3 nucleotide sequence: TGTGCCAGCTCACTAATATCTAGCACAGATACGCAGTATTTT.